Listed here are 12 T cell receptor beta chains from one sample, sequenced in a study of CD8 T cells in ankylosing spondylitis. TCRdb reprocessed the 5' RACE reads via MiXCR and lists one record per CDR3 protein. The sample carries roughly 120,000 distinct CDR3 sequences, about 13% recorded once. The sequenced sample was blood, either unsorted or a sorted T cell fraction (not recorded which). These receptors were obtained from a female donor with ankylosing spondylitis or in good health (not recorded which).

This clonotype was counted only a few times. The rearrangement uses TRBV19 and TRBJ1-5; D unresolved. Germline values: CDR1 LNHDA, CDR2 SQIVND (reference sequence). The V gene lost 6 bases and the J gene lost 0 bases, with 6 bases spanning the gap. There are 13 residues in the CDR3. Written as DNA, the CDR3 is TGTGCCAGTAGGGCCAATAGCAATCAGCCCCAGCATTTT. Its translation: CASRANSNQPQHF.

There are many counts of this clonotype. The CDR3 DNA follows: TGTGCCAGCAGTGGATACCCGGGACGATTTTCAGATACGCAGTATTTT. Protein: CASSGYPGRFSDTQYF. The V and J genes are TRBV2 and TRBJ2-3, with D perhaps assigned TRBD1 or TRBD2 (5 bases each). With 4 bases removed from V and 4 bases from J, the gap between germline ends came to 18 bases. Germline V CDR1 and CDR2: SNHLY, FYNNEI. CDR3 length: 16 residues.

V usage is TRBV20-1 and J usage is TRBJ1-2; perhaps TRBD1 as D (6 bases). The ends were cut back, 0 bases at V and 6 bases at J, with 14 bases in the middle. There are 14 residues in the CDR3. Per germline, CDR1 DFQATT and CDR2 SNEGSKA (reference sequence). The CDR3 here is CSARDLRGYHGYTF. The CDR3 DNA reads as TGCAGTGCTAGAGATCTCAGGGGATACCATGGCTACACCTTC.

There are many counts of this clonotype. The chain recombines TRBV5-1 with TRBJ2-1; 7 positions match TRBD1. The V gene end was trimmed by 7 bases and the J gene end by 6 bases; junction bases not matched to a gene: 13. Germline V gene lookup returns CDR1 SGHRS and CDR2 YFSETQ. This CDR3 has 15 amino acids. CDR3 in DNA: TGCGCCAGCTGCCAAGGGACAGCCCCCACCAATGAGCAGTTCTTC. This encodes CASCQGTAPTNEQFF.

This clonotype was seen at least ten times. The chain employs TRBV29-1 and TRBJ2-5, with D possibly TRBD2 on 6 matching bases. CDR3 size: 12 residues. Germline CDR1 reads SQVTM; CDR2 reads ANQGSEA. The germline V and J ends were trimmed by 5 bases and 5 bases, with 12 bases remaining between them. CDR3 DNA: TGCAGCGTTATGGAGGGTTTCGAGACCCAGTACTTC. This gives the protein CSVMEGFETQYF.

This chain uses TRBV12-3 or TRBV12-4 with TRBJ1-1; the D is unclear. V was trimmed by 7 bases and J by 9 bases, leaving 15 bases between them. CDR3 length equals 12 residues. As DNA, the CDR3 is TGTGCCAGCAAGCATCGGGGTTTGAAAGCTTTCTTT. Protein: CASKHRGLKAFF.

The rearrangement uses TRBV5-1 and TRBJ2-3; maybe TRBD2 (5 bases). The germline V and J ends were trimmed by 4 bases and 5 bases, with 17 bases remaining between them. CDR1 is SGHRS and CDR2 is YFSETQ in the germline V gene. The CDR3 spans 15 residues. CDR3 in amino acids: CASSMVGSEGDTQYF. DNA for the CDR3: TGCGCCAGCAGCATGGTTGGGAGCGAGGGAGATACGCAGTATTTT.

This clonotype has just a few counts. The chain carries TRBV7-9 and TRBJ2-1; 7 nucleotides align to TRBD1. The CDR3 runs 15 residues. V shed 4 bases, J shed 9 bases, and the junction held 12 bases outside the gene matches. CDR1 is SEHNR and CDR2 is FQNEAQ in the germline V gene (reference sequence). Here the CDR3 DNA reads TGTGCCAGCAGCTACACCGGGACAGTAACCCTTGAGCAGTTCTTC. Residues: CASSYTGTVTLEQFF.

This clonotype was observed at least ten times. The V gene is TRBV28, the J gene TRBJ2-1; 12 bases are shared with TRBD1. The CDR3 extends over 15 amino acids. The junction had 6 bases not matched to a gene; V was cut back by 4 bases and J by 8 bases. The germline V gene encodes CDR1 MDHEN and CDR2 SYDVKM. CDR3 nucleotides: TGTGCCAGCAGTTCCCGGGACAGGGGGCACCATGAGCAGTTCTTC. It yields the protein CASSSRDRGHHEQFF. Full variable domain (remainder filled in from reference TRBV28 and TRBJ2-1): DVKVTQSSRYLVKRTGEKVFLECVQDMDHENMFWYRQDPGLGLRLIYFSYDVKMKEKGDIPEGYSVSREKKERFSLILESASTNQTSMYLCASSSRDRGHHEQFFGPGTRLTVL.

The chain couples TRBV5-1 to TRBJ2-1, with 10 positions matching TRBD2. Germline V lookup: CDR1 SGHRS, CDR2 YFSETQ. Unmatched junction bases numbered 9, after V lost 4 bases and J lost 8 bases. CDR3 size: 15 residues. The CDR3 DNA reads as TGCGCCAGCAGCACCGGACTAGCGGATTACGATGAGCAGTTCTTC. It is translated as CASSTGLADYDEQFF.

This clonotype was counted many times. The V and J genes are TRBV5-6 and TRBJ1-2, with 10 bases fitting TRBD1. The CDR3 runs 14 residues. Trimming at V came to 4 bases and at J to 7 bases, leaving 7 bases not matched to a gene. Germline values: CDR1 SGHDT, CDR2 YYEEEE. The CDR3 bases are TGTGCCAGCAGCATAACACGACAGGGGGCTGGCTACACCTTC. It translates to CASSITRQGAGYTF.

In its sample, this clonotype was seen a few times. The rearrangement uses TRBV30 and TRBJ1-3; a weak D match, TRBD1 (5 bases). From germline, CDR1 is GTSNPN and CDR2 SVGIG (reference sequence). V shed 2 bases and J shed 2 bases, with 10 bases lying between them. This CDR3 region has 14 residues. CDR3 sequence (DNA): TGTGCCTGGAGTCCCGGGACGGCTGGAAACACCATATATTTT. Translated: CAWSPGTAGNTIYF. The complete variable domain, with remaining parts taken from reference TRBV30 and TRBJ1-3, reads SQTIHQWPATLVQPVGSPLSLECTVEGTSNPNLYWYRQAAGRGLQLLFYSVGIGQISSEVPQNLSASRPQDRQFILSSKKLLLSDSGFYLCAWSPGTAGNTIYFGEGSWLTVV.